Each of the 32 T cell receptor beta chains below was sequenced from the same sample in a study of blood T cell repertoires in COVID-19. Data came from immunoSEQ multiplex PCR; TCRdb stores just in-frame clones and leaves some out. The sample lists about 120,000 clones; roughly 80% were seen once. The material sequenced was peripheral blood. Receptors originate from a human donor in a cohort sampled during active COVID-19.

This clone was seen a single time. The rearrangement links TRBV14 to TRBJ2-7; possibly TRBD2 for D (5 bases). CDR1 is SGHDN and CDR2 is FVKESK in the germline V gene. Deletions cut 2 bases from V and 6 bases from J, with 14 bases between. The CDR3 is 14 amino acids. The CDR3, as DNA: TGTGCCAGCAGCCAATTAGCGATTCCGCTCGAGCAGTACTTC. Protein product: CASSQLAIPLEQYF.

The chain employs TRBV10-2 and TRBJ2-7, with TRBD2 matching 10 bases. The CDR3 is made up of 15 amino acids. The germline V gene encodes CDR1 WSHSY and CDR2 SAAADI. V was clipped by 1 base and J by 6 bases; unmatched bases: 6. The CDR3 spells CASSEYLAGGSEQYF. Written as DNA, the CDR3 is TGCGCCAGCAGTGAGTACTTAGCGGGAGGAAGCGAGCAGTACTTC.

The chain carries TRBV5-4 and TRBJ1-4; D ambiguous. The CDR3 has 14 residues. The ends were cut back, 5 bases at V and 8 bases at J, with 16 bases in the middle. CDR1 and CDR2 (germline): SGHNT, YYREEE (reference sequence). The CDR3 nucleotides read TGTGCCAGCAGTCGGGAGGTGGCGGAAGAAAAACTGTTTTTT. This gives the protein CASSREVAEEKLFF.

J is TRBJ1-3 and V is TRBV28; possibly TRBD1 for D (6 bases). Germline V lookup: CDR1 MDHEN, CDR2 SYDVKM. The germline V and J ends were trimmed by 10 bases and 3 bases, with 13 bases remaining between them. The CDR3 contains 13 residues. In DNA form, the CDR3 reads TGTGCCATACGGACAGCTTTTGGAAACACCATATATTTT. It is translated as CAIRTAFGNTIYF.

Here the CDR3 DNA reads TGTGCCAGTAGTCGGGCGGGGGCGAACACTGAAGCTTTCTTT. Translation gives CASSRAGANTEAFF. The V gene is TRBV19, the J gene TRBJ1-1, with D possibly being TRBD1 (6 bases). Germline-derived CDR1 and CDR2 are LNHDA and SQIVND (reference sequence). This CDR3 has 14 amino acids. V dropped 5 bases and J dropped 1 base, with 11 bases sitting between them.

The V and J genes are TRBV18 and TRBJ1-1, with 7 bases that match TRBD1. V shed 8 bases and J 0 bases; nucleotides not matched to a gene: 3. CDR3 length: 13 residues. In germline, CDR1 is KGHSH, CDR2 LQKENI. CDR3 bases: TGTGCCAGCACGACAGGGATGAACACTGAAGCTTTCTTT. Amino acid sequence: CASTTGMNTEAFF.

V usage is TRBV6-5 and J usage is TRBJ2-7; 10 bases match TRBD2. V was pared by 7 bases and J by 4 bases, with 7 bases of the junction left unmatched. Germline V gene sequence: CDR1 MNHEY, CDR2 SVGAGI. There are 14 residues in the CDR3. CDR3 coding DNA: TGTGCCAGCACCGAACTAGCGGGAAGGTACGAGCAGTACTTC. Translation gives CASTELAGRYEQYF.

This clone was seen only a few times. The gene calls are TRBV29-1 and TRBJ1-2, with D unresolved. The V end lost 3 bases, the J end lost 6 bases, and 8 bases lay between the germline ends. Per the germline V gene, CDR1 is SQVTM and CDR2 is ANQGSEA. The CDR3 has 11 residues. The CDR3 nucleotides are TGCAGCGTTGATCCGGGAGATGGCTACACCTTC. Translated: CSVDPGDGYTF.

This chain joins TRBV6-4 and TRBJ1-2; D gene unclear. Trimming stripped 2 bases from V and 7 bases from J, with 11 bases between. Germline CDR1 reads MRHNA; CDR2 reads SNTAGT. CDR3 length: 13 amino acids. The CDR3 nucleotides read TGTGCCAGCAGTGACAGCAATAGTCGTGGCTACACCTTC. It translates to CASSDSNSRGYTF.

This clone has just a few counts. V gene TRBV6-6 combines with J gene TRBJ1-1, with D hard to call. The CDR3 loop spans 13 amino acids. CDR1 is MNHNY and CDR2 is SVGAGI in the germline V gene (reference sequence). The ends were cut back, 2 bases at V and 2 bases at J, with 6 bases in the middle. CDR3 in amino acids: CASSYTGNTEAFF. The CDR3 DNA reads TGTGCCAGCAGTTACACGGGAAACACTGAAGCTTTCTTT.

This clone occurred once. The CDR3 reads CASSEPWGESPLHF. The CDR3 DNA reads as TGTGCCAGCAGTGAACCGTGGGGCGAATCACCCCTCCACTTT. V gene TRBV6-1 combines with J gene TRBJ1-6; D may be TRBD1 (5 bases). The CDR3 sequence is 14 residues long. CDR1 MNHNS and CDR2 SASEGT come from the germline V gene. V was clipped by 2 bases and J by 10 bases, with 12 bases between them.

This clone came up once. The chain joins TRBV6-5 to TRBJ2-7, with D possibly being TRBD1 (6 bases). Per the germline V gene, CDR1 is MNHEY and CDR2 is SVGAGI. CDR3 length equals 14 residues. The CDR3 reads CACTKQGLSYEQYF. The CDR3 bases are TGTGCTTGCACAAAGCAGGGGTTATCCTACGAGCAGTACTTC.

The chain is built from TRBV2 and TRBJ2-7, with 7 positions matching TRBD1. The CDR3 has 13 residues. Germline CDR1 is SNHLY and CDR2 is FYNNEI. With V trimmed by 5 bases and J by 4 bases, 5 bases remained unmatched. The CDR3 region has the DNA TGTGCCAGCAGTCGACAGGGTAGTTACGAGCAGTACTTC. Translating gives CASSRQGSYEQYF.

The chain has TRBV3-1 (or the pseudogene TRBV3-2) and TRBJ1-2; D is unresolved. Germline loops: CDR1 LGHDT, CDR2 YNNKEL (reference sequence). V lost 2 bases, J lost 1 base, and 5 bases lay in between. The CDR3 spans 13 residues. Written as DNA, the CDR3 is TGTGCCAGCAGCCAACTAATTAACTATGGCTACACCTTC. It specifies CASSQLINYGYTF.

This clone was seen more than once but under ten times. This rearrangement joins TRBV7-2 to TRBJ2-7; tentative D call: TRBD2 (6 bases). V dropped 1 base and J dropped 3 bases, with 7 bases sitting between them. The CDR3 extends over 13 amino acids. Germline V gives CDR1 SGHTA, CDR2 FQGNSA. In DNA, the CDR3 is TGTGCCAGCAGCTTAGTGGGACTCTACGAGCAGTACTTC. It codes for CASSLVGLYEQYF.

The CDR3 sequence: CASSLGGGETQYF. Here the CDR3 DNA reads TGTGCCAGCAGCTTGGGGGGGGGAGAGACCCAGTACTTC. The chain has TRBV5-4 and TRBJ2-5; 7 positions match TRBD2. V shed 0 bases, J shed 4 bases, and the junction held 0 bases outside the gene matches. CDR3 size: 13 residues. Germline-derived CDR1 and CDR2 are SGHNT and YYREEE (reference sequence).

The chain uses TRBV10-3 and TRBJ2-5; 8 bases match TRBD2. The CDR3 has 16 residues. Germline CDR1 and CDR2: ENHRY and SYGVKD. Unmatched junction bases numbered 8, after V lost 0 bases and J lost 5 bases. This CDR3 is CAISESRGDGFETQYF. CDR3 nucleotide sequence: TGTGCCATCAGTGAGTCGCGGGGGGATGGATTTGAGACCCAGTACTTC.

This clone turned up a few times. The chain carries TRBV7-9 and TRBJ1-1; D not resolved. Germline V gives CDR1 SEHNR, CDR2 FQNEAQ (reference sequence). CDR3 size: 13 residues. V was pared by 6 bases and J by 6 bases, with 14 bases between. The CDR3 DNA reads TGTGCCAGCAGAATAGAGTCCCATGCTGAAGCTTTCTTT. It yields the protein CASRIESHAEAFF.

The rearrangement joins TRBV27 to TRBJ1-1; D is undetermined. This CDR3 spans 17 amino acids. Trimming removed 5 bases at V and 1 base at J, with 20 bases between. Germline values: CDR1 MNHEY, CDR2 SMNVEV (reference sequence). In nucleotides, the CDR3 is TGTGCCAGCAGTCCATCGTGGAGGGTGTGGGGGAACACTGAAGCTTTCTTT. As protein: CASSPSWRVWGNTEAFF.

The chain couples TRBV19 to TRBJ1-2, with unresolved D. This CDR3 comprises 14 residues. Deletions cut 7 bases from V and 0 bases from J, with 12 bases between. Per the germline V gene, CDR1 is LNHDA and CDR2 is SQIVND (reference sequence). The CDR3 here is CASIAGAANYGYTF. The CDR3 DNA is TGTGCCAGTATCGCGGGAGCCGCTAACTATGGCTACACCTTC.

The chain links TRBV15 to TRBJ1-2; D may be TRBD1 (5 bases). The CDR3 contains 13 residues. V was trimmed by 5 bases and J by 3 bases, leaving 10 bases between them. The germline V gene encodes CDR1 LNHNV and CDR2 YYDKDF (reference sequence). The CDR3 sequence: CATSDGRDYGYTF. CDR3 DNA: TGTGCCACCAGCGACGGCAGGGACTATGGCTACACCTTC.

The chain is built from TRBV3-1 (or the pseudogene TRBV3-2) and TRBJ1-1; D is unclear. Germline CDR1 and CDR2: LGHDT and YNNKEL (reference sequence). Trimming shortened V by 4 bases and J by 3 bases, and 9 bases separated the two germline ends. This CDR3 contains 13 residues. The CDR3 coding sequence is TGTGCCAGCAGCCCCGGGTCAGACACTGAAGCTTTCTTT. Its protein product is CASSPGSDTEAFF.

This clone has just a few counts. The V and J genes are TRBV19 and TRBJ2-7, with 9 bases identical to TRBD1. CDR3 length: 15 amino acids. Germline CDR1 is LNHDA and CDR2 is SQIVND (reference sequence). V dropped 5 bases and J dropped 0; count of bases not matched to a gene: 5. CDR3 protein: CASSVPGQGSYEQYF. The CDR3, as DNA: TGTGCCAGTAGTGTACCGGGACAGGGCTCCTACGAGCAGTACTTC.

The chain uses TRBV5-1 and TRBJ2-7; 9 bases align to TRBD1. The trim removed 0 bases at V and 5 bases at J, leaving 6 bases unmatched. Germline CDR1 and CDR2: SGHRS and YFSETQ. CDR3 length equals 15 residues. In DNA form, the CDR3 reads TGCGCCAGCAGCTTGGCTAGGACAGGGGACCACGAGCAGTACTTC. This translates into CASSLARTGDHEQYF.

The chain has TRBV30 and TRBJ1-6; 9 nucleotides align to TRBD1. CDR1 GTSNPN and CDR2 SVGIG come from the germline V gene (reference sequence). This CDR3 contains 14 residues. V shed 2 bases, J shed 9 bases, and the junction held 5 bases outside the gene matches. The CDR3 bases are TGTGCCTGGAGTCAAACAGGGGGCCTTTCACCCCTCCACTTT. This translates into CAWSQTGGLSPLHF.

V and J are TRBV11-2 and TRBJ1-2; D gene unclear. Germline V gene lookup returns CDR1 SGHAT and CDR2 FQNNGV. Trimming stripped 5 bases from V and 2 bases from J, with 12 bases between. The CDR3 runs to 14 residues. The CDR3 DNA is TGTGCCAGCAGCCTTACGGGAGAGAACTATGGCTACACCTTC. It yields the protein CASSLTGENYGYTF.

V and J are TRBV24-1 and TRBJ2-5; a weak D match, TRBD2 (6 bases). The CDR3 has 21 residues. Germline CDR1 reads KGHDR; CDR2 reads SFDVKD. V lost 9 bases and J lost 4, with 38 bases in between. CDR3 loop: CATSPSRGRPSGLLLGETQYF. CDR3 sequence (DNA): TGTGCCACCTCGCCTTCGAGAGGCAGACCTTCGGGACTCCTCTTGGGAGAGACCCAGTACTTC.

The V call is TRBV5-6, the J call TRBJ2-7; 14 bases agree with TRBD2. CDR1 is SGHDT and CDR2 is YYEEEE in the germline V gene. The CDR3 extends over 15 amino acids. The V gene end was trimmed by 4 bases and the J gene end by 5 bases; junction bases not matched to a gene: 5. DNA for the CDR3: TGTGCCAGCAGCGATGGGACTAGCGGGAGAAACGAGCAGTACTTC. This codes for CASSDGTSGRNEQYF.

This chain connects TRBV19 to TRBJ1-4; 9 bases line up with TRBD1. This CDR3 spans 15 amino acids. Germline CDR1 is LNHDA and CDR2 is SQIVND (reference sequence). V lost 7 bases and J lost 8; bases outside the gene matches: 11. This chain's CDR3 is CASTPLRDREEKLFF. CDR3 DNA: TGTGCCAGTACTCCACTCCGGGACAGGGAAGAAAAACTGTTTTTT.

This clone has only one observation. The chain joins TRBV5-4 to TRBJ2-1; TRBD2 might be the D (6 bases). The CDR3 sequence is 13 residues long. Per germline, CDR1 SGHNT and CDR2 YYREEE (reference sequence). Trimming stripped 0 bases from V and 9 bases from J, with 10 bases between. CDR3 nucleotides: TGTGCCAGCAGCTTGGCCCCCGGGGGTGAGCAGTTCTTC. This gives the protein CASSLAPGGEQFF.

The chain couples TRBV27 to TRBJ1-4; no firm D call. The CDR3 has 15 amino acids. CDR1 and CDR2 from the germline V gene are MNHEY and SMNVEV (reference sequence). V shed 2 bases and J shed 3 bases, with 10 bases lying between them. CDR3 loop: CASSLGRPPNEKLFF. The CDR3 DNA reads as TGTGCCAGCAGTTTAGGCAGGCCCCCTAATGAAAAACTGTTTTTT.

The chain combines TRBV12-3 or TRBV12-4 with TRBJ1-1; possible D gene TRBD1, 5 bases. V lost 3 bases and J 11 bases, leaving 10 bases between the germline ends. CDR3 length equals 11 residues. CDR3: CASSFAGVAFF. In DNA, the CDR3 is TGTGCCAGCAGTTTTGCGGGGGTCGCTTTCTTT.